The 15 T cell receptor beta chains in this list originate from one sample, sequenced in a study of human T cells and chemical hapten exposure. TCRdb passed the RACE reads through MiXCR, listing each CDR3 protein once. This sample has approximately 260,000 distinct CDR3 sequences; about 7.7% occur once, and the top ten carry roughly 1.2%. Documented time point: pre-sensitization, week 0. Treatment in this sample: therapeutic diphenylcyclopropenone sensitization with weekly scalp DPC. This material consisted of whole blood, taken in connection with sensitization to the hapten diphenylcyclopropenone (DPC). The receptor set was obtained from a man in his late teens or twenties with alopecia areata. Some clones in this sample may be carry-over from other donors' samples.

The chain uses TRBV12-3 or TRBV12-4 and TRBJ2-3, with a possible D match to TRBD2 (5 bases). This CDR3 region has 13 residues. V lost 5 bases, J lost 4 bases, and 10 bases lay in between. The CDR3 DNA reads TGTGCCAGCAGTACCTCGGGGTCAGATACGCAGTATTTT. This encodes CASSTSGSDTQYF.

There are a few counts of this clonotype. The chain uses TRBV4-3 and TRBJ1-1; 8 bases align to TRBD1. Germline V CDR1 and CDR2: LGHNA, YSLEER. V gave up 3 bases and J gave up 6 bases; unmatched junction bases: 9. CDR3 length: 15 residues. Here the CDR3 DNA reads TGCGCCAGCAGCCAGGAAGGACAGGGCTGGTCTGAAGCTTTCTTT. Protein sequence: CASSQEGQGWSEAFF.

The rearrangement joins TRBV3-1 to TRBJ1-2; TRBD1 might be the D (5 bases). Germline values: CDR1 LGHDT, CDR2 YNNKEL (reference sequence). The ends were cut back, 5 bases at V and 5 bases at J, with 9 bases in the middle. The CDR3 has 12 residues. The CDR3, as DNA: TGTGCCAGCAGCAGGACATGGTATGGCTACACCTTC. Translation gives CASSRTWYGYTF.

This chain links TRBV2 with TRBJ1-5; TRBD1 aligns across 8 bases. With 6 bases clipped from V and 0 bases from J, the junction kept 4 bases outside the gene matches. The CDR3 runs to 15 residues. Germline V gene data show CDR1 as SNHLY and CDR2 as FYNNEI. Here the CDR3 reads CASRSQGGSNQPQHF. The DNA for the CDR3 is TGTGCCAGCAGATCACAGGGGGGTAGCAATCAGCCCCAGCATTTT.

This clonotype was observed at least ten times. The chain combines TRBV7-2 with TRBJ1-2, with 8 bases aligning to TRBD1. There are 12 residues in the CDR3. Unmatched junction bases numbered 4, after V lost 5 bases and J lost 8 bases. CDR1 SGHTA and CDR2 FQGNSA come from the germline V gene. CDR3: CASSPRQGGYTF. The CDR3 DNA reads TGTGCCAGCAGCCCCCGACAGGGGGGCTACACCTTC.

The CDR3 DNA reads as TGCGCCAGCAGCCAAGAAGGGGCATCCTACGAGCAGTACTTC. It specifies CASSQEGASYEQYF. The rearrangement links TRBV4-1 to TRBJ2-7; D perhaps matches TRBD1 (5 bases). The ends were cut back, 0 bases at V and 1 base at J, with 7 bases in the middle. CDR1 and CDR2 (germline): MGHRA, YSYEKL. This CDR3 comprises 14 residues.

The chain carries TRBV3-1 and TRBJ1-5; D gene ambiguous. CDR3 length equals 12 residues. CDR1 and CDR2 from the germline V gene are LGHDT and YNNKEL (reference sequence). Between the trimmed V and J ends, which lost 1 base and 6 bases, there was a span of 4 bases. The CDR3 DNA reads TGTGCCAGCAGCCAAGGGTTTCAGCCCCAGCATTTT. Translation: CASSQGFQPQHF.

This clonotype turned up a few times. The genes are TRBV4-3 and TRBJ2-2; 8 positions agree with TRBD1. The ends lost 4 bases at V and 0 bases at J; junction bases unmatched: 4. Germline CDR1 reads LGHNA; CDR2 reads YSLEER. This CDR3 region has 16 residues. CDR3 loop: CASSPGGWPNTGELFF. CDR3 in DNA: TGCGCCAGCAGCCCAGGGGGCTGGCCGAACACCGGGGAGCTGTTTTTT.

This clonotype has just a few counts. The chain couples TRBV12-3 or TRBV12-4 to TRBJ2-3; TRBD2 matches 9 bases. V was pared by 5 bases and J by 13 bases, with 13 bases of the junction left unmatched. This CDR3 region has 14 residues. CDR3 protein: CASSTTSGTSREYF. The DNA of the CDR3 is TGTGCCAGCAGTACTACCTCCGGGACTAGCAGAGAGTATTTT.

The V and J genes are TRBV25-1 and TRBJ2-1; the match to TRBD2 covers 7 bases. The CDR3 length is 17 residues. Losses at the gene ends were 4 bases for V and 6 bases for J; bases not matched to a gene: 15. The V gene's germline CDR1 is MGHDK and CDR2 SYGVNS. CDR3 sequence (DNA): TGTGCCAGCAGTGGAGGGCCGGTCGGGACTAAACGCAATGAGCAGTTCTTC. It yields the protein CASSGGPVGTKRNEQFF.

There are a few counts of this clonotype. This sequence joins TRBV19 and TRBJ1-6; TRBD1 matches at 7 bases. The CDR3 has 20 residues. CDR1 LNHDA and CDR2 SQIVND come from the germline V gene (reference sequence). V dropped 3 bases and J dropped 0; count of bases not matched to a gene: 14. As DNA, the CDR3 is TGTGCCAGTAGTATTAGAAGACAGGGATCGATCAGCTCCTATAATTCACCCCTCCACTTT. The encoded protein is CASSIRRQGSISSYNSPLHF.

This clonotype was seen only a few times. The chain employs TRBV20-1 and TRBJ2-3; perhaps D is TRBD1 or TRBD2 (6 bases each). V was shortened by 0 bases and J by 2 bases, with 18 bases between the two germline ends. The CDR3 length is 17 residues. The V gene's germline CDR1 is DFQATT and CDR2 SNEGSKA (reference sequence). The CDR3 bases are TGCAGTGCTAGAGATAGACGGAGGGACACCCCCACAGATACGCAGTATTTT. Encoded protein: CSARDRRRDTPTDTQYF.

This chain joins TRBV11-2 and TRBJ2-1; a possible D gene is TRBD2 (5 bases). CDR1 is SGHAT and CDR2 is FQNNGV in the germline V gene. Trimming stripped 5 bases from V and 6 bases from J, with 17 bases between. The length of the CDR3 is 15 residues. CDR3 loop: CASSAVTNRGNEQFF. CDR3 bases: TGTGCCAGCAGCGCCGTGACTAACCGAGGCAATGAGCAGTTCTTC.

V gene TRBV29-1 combines with J gene TRBJ2-7, with 7 bases lining up with TRBD1. The CDR3 covers 12 residues. CDR1 is SQVTM and CDR2 is ANQGSEA in the germline V gene. The J segment lost 0 bases and the V segment lost 6 bases, leaving 2 bases of the junction unmatched. CDR3 DNA sequence: TGCAGCGTGGGGGACAGCTCCTACGAGCAGTACGTC. Amino acid sequence: CSVGDSSYEQYV.

The rearrangement joins TRBV2 to TRBJ2-5, with TRBD1 matching over 8 bases. The V gene end was trimmed by 1 base and the J gene end by 4 bases; junction bases not matched to a gene: 5. Germline V CDR1 and CDR2: SNHLY, FYNNEI. CDR3 length: 15 amino acids. DNA of the CDR3: TGTGCCAGCAGTGAAGTCCACAGGGGGTTAGAGACCCAGTACTTC. This translates into CASSEVHRGLETQYF.